One and the same sample provided the 3 T cell receptor beta chains below, sequenced in a study of T cells in Graves' hyperthyroidism and ophthalmopathy. Amplification of TCR beta CDR3 regions used RNA as the template. The TCR CDR3 was amplified in a first-round RT-PCR using the HTBI primer set. MiXCR, run by TCRdb on the multiplex PCR reads, gives a single entry per CDR3 protein. The table has roughly 380,000 distinct CDR3 sequences, approximately 15% seen once; the top ten hold approximately 10%. Material: blood. These receptor sequences come from a woman aged 60-70 years with Graves' hyperthyroidism.

This clonotype was counted only a few times. The genes are TRBV11-1 and TRBJ1-6; no reliable D call. The V gene lost 5 bases and the J gene lost 9 bases, with 14 bases spanning the gap. Germline CDR1 reads SGHAT; CDR2 reads FQDESV (reference sequence). The CDR3 sequence is 14 residues long. CDR3: CASSRRASGSPLHF. The CDR3 DNA is TGTGCCAGCAGCCGCCGGGCCTCGGGTTCACCCCTCCACTTT.

This clonotype was counted at least ten times. The chain employs TRBV12-3 or TRBV12-4 and TRBJ2-1, with 9 bases aligning to TRBD2. Trimming took 8 bases from V and 3 from J; bases not matched to a gene: 5. The CDR3 contains 14 residues. The CDR3 protein is CASERGEVYNEQFF. The CDR3 DNA is TGTGCCAGCGAGCGGGGGGAGGTCTACAATGAGCAGTTCTTC.

This chain links TRBV14 with TRBJ1-4; TRBD1 agrees at 7 bases. In germline, CDR1 is SGHDN, CDR2 FVKESK. Unmatched junction bases numbered 6, after V lost 5 bases and J lost 3 bases. CDR3 length: 15 amino acids. The CDR3 sequence is CASSTQGQPNEKLFF. The CDR3, as DNA: TGTGCCAGCAGCACTCAGGGACAGCCTAATGAAAAACTGTTTTTT.